This T cell receptor beta chain appears in the sequencing data of a study of T cells after posttransplantation cyclophosphamide. Here immunoSEQ multiplex PCR was the method, and the copy in TCRdb shows in-frame clones only, minus some. This table holds tens of thousands of clones, roughly 95% found once. With regard to this clone: Its specificity is unknown.

The study, taken as a whole, reports: Later post-transplant blood repertoires were often dominated by donor CD8+ memory clones. TRB overlap between skin or GI tissue T cells and blood was limited.

The sequencing sample was made of PBMCs. This sequence originates from a woman aged 30 to 39 in good health and a related stem cell transplant donor.

The CDR3 here is CASSYGTGRSGYTF. CDR3 DNA sequence: TGTGCCAGCAGTTACGGGACAGGGAGGTCTGGCTACACCTTC. The genes are TRBV6-5 and TRBJ1-2; 9 bases are shared with TRBD1. Germline CDR1 and CDR2: MNHEY and SVGAGI. This CDR3 comprises 14 residues. J lost 7 bases, V lost 2 bases, and 5 bases had no gene match.